This entry is about one TCR beta chain. There were only Caucasian adults among the donors, and all lived in Nashville, Tennessee. The record originates from a study of shared clonotypes between healthy human individuals. The germline CDR1 and CDR2 sequences are WNHNN and SYGVQD (reference sequence). The germline V and J ends were trimmed by 3 bases and 2 bases, with 9 bases remaining between them. The CDR3 loop spans 14 amino acids. Profiling relied on immunoSEQ multiplex PCR, and the TCRdb table lists in-frame clones only, not all of them. This table holds about 490,000 clones, over 70% found once. Material: PBMCs. This clonotype was sampled from a woman in her thirties or forties in good health. Some clones in this sample may be carry-over from other donors' samples. This chain uses TRBV10-1 with TRBJ2-3; TRBD2 might be the D (5 bases). CDR3 sequence (DNA): TGCGCCAGCAGTGAATCCGGGAACACAGATACGCAGTATTTT. Amino acids: CASSESGNTDTQYF.